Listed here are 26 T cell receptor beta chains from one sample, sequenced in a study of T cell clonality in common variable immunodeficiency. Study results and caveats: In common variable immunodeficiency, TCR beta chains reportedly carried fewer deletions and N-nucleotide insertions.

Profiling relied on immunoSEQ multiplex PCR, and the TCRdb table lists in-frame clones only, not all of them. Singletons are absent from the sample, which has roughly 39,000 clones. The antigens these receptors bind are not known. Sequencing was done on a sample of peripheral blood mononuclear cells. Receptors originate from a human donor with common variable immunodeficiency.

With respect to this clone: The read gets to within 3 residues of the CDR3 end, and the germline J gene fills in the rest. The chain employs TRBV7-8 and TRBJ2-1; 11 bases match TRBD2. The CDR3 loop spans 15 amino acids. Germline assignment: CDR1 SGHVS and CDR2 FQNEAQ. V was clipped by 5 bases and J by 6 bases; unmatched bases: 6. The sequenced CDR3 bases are TGTGCCAGCAGCCCTAGCGGGGGGAGGGTCAATGAG. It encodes CASSPSGGRVNE. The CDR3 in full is CASSPSGGRVNEQFF.

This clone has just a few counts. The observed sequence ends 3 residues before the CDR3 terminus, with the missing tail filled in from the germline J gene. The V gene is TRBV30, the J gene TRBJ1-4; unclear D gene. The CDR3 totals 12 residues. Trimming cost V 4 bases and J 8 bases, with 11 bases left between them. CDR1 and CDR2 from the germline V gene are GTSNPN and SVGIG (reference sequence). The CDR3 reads CAWNSYKEKLFF. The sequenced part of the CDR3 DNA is TGTGCCTGGAATAGCTACAAGGAAAAA.

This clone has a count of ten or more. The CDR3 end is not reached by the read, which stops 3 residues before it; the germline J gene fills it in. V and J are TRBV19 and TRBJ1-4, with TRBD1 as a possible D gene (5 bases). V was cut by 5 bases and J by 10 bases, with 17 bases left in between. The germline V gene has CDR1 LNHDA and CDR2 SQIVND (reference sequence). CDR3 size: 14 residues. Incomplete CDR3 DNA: TGTGCCAGTAGTCACGGGGGGGAATTTGGAAAA. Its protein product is CASSHGGEFGK. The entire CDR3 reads CASSHGGEFGKLFF. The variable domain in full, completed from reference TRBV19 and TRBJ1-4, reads DGGITQSPKYLFRKEGQNVTLSCEQNLNHDAMYWYRQDPGQGLRLIYYSQIVNDFQKGDIAEGYSVSREKKESFPLTVTSAQKNPTAFYLCASSHGGEFGKLFFGSGTQLSVL.

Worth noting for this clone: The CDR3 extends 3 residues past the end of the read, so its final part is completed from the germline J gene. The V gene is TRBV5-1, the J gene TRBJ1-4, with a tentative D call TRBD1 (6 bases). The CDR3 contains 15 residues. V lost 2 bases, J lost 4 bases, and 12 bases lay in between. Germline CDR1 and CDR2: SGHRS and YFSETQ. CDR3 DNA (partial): TGCGCCAGCAGCTTTGGCCCAGGGGATAATGAAAAA. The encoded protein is CASSFGPGDNEK. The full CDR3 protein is CASSFGPGDNEKLFF.

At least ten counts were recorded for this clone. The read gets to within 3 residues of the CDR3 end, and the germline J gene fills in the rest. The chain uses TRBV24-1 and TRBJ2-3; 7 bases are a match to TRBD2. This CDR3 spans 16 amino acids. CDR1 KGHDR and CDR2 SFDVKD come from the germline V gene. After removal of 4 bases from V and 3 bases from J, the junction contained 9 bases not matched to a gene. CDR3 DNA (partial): TGTGCCACCAGTGACGGGGGGTCCCTTCGAACAGATACG. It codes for CATSDGGSLRTDT. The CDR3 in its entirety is CATSDGGSLRTDTQYF.

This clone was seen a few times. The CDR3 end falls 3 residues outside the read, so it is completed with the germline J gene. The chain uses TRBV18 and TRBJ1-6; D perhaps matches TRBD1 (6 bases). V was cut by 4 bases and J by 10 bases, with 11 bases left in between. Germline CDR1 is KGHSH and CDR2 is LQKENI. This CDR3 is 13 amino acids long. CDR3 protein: CASSLDRNSPLHF. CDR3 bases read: TGTGCCAGCTCACTTGACAGGAACTCACCC.

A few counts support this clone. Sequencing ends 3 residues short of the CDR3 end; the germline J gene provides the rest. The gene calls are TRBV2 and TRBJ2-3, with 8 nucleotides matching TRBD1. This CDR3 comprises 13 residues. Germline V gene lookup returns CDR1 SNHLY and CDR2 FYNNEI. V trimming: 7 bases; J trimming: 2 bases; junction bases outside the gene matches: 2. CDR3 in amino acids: CASNRGITDTQYF. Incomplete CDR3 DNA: TGTGCCAGCAACAGGGGGATCACAGATACG.

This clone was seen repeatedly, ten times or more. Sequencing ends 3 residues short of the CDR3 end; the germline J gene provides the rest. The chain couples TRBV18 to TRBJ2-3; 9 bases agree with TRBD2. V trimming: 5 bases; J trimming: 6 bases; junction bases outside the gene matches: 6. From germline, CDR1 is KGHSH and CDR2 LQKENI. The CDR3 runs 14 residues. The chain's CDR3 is CASSRAGGPDTQYF. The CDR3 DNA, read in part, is TGTGCCAGCTCAAGGGCGGGGGGGCCTGATACG.

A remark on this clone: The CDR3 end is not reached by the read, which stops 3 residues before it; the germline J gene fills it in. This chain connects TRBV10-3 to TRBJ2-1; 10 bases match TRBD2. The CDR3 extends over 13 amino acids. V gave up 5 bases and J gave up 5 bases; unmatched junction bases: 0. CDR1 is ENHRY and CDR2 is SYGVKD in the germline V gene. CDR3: CAISSGGDNEQFF. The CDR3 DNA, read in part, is TGTGCCATCAGTAGCGGGGGGGACAATGAG.

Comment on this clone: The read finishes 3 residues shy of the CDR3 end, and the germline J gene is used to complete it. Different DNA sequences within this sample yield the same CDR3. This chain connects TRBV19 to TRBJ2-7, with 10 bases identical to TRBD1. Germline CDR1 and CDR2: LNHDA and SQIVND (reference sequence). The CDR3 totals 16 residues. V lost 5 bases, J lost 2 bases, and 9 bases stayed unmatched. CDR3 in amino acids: CASSQTGGLGAYEQYF. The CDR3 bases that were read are TGTGCCAGTAGTCAGACAGGGGGCCTGGGGGCCTACGAG.

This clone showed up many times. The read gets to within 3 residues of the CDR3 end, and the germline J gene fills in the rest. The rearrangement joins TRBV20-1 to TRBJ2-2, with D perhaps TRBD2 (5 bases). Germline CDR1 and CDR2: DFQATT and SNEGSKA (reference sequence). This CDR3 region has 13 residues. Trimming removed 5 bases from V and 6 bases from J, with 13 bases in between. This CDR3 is CSAPGRAAGELFF. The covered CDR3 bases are TGCAGTGCTCCGGGCCGAGCGGCCGGGGAG.

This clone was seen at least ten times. The CDR3 here is CSALGGASYNEQFF. Incomplete CDR3 DNA: TGCAGCGCCCTCGGGGGGGCCTCCTACAATGAG. The chain joins TRBV29-1 to TRBJ2-1, with 8 bases lining up with TRBD2. The read ends 3 residues before the CDR3 terminus; that terminus is restored from the germline J gene. The CDR3 length is 14 residues. Germline V gives CDR1 SQVTM, CDR2 ANQGSEA. J gave up 0 bases and V 7 bases, and 5 bases lay outside the gene matches.

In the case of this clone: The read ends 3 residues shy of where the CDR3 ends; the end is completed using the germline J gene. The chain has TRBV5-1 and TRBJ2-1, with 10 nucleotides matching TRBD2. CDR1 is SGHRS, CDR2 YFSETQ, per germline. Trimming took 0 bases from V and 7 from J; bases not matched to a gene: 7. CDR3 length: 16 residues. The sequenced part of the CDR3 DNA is TGCGCCAGCAGCTTGGGGATAGCGGGAGGACCGAATGAG. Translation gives CASSLGIAGGPNE. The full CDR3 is CASSLGIAGGPNEQFF.

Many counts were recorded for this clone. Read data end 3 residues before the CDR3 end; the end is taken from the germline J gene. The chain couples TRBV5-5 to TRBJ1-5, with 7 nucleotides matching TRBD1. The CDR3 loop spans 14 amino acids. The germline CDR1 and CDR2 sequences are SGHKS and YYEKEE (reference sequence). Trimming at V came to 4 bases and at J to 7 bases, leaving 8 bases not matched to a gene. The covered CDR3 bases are TGTGCCAGCAGCAAAGGGGGCTCCAGCCAGCCC. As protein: CASSKGGSSQP. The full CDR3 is CASSKGGSSQPQHF.

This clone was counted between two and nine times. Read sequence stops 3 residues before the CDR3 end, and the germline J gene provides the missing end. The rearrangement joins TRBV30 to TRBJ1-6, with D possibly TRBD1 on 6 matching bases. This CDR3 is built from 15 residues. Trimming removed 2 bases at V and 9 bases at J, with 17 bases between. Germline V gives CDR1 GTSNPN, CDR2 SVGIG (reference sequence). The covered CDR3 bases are TGTGCCTGGAGTACAGGGTTGAAAATAGGTTCACCC. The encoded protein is CAWSTGLKIGSP. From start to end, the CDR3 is CAWSTGLKIGSPLHF.

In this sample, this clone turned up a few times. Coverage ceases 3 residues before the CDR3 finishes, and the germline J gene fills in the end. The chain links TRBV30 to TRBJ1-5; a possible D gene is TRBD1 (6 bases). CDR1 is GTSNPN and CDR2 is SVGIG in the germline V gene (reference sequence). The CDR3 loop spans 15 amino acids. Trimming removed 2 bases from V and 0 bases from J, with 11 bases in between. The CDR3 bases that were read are TGTGCCTGGAGTAGGGGACACGTTAGCAATCAGCCC. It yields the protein CAWSRGHVSNQP. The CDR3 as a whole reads CAWSRGHVSNQPQHF.

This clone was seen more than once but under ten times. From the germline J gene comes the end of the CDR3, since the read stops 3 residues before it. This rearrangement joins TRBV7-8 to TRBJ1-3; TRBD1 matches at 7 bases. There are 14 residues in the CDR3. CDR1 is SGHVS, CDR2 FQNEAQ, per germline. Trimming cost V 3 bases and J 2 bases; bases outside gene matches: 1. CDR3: CASSLTGTGNTIYF. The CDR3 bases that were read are TGTGCCAGCAGCTTGACAGGGACTGGAAACACC.

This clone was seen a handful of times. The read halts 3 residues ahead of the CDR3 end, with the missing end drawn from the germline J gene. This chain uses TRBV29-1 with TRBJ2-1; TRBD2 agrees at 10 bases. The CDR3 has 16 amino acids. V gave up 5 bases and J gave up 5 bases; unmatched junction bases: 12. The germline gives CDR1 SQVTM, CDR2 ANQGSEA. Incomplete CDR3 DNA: TGCAGCGTTTCTTTATACACTAGCGGGATTAACAATGAG. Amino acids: CSVSLYTSGINNE. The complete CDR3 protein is CSVSLYTSGINNEQFF.

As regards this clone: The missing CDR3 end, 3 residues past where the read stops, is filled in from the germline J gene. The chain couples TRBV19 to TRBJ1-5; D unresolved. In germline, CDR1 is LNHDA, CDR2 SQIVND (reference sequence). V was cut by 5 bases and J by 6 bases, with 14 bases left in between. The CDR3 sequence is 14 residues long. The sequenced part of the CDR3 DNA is TGTGCCAGTAGTCCTGGCGCCTCGGGTCAGCCC. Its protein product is CASSPGASGQP. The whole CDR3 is CASSPGASGQPQHF.

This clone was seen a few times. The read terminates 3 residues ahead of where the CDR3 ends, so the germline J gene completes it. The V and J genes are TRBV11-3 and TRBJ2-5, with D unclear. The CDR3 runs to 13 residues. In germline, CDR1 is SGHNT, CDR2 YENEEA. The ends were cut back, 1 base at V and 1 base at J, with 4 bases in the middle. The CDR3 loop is CASSLGSQETQYF. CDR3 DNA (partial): TGTGCCAGCAGCTTAGGTAGCCAAGAGACC.

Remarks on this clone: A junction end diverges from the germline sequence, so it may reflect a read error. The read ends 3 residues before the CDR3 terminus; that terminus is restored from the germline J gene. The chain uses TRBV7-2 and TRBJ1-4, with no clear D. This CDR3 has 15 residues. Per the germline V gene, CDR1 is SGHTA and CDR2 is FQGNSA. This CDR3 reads CASSLLSATKEKLFF. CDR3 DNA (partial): TGTGCCAGCAGCTTACTCAGTGCAACTAAGGAAAAA.

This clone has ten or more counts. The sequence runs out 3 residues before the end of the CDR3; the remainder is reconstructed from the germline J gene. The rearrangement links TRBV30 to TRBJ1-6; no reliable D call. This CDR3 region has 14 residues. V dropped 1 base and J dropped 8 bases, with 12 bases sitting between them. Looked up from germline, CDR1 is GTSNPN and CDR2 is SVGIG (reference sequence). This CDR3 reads CAWSEERSDSPLHF. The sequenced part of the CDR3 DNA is TGTGCCTGGAGTGAGGAGAGGAGCGATTCACCC.

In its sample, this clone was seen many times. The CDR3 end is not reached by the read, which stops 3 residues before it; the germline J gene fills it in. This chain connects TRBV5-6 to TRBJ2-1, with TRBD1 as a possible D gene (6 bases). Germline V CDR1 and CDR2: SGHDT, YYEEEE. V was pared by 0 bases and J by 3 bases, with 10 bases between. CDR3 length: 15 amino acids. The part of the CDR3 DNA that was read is TGTGCCAGCAGCTTGGGCCGGGACAACTACAATGAG. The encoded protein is CASSLGRDNYNE. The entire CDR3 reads CASSLGRDNYNEQFF. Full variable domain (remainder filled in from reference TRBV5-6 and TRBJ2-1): DAGVTQSPTHLIKTRGQQVTLRCSPKSGHDTVSWYQQALGQGPQFIFQYYEEEERQRGNFPDRFSGHQFPNYSSELNVNALLLGDSALYLCASSLGRDNYNEQFFGPGTRLTVL.

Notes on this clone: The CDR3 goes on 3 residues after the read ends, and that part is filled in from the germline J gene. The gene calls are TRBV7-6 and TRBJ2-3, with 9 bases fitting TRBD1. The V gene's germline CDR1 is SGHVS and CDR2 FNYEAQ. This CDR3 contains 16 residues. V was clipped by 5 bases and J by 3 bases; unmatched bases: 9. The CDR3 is CASSKGGGQGTDTQYF. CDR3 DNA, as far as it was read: TGTGCCAGCAGCAAAGGGGGGGGACAGGGAACAGATACG. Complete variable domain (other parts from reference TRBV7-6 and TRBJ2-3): GAGVSQSPRYKVTKRGQDVALRCDPISGHVSLYWYRQALGQGPEFLTYFNYEAQQDKSGLPNDRFSAERPEGSISTLTIQRTEQRDSAMYRCASSKGGGQGTDTQYFGPGTRLTVL.

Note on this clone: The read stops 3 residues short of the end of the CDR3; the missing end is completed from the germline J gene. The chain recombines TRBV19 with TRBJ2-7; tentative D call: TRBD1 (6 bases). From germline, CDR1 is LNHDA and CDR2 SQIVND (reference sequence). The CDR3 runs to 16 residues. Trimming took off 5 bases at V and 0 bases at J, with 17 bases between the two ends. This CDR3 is CASSPRTASSSYEQYF. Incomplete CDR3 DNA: TGTGCCAGTAGTCCTCGGACAGCCTCTAGCTCCTACGAG.

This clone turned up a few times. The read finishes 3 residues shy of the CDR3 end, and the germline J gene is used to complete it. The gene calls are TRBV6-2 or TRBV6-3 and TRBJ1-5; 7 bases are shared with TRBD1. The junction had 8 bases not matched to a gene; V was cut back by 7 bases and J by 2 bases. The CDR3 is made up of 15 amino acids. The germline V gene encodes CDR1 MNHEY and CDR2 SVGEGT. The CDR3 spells CASTYQTGGNQPQHF. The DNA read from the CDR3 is TGTGCCAGCACCTACCAAACAGGGGGCAATCAGCCC.